These T cell receptor beta chains were read from a single sample in a study of T cells expressing NK-cell markers. TCRdb reprocessed the 5' RACE reads; each CDR3 protein has one entry and no DNA is given. The listing contains some 600,000 distinct CDR3 sequences. Sequencing was carried out using blood T cells: a sorted CD56 or NKG2C T cell subset, CD4+ or CD8+ T cells, or bulk PBMC T cells (not recorded which). The receptors originated from a man between 18 and 29 years old in good health. The CDR3 runs from the conserved cysteine through the conserved F or W.

J: TRBJ2-1
V: TRBV11-2
CDR3: CASSFRDLSYNEQFF

J: TRBJ2-2
V: TRBV5-6
CDR3: CASSTGVGELFF

J: TRBJ2-1
V: TRBV11-3
CDR3: CASSLDQSGEQFF

J: TRBJ2-2
V: TRBV19
CDR3: CASSIETPTGELFF

J: TRBJ2-7
V: TRBV15
CDR3: CATSRDLGLAGVFDEQYF

J: TRBJ2-3
V: TRBV3-1
CDR3: CASSQSPLTLAGVMQYF

J: TRBJ2-1
V: TRBV20-1
CDR3: CSATVVAGYNEQFF

J: TRBJ2-3
V: TRBV24-1
CDR3: CATSQSERSTDTQYF

J: TRBJ2-1
V: TRBV4-2
CDR3: CASSQVGSSGMWGLDEQFF

J: TRBJ2-2
V: TRBV3-1
CDR3: CASRHTSGRRTGELFF

J: TRBJ2-1
V: TRBV15
CDR3: CATSPRLNEQFF

J: TRBJ2-2
V: TRBV4-3
CDR3: CASSLSGGSPTGELFF

J: TRBJ2-1
V: TRBV3-1
CDR3: CASSFLAGVLNEQFF

J: TRBJ2-5
V: TRBV24-1
CDR3: CATSDQGQGKETQYF

J: TRBJ1-2
V: TRBV24-1
CDR3: CATSDRRGGEDYGYTF

J: TRBJ2-7
V: TRBV7-8
CDR3: CASSLHRMAYEQYF